The 8 T cell receptor beta chains below come from one sample, sequenced in a study of blood T cell repertoires in COVID-19 (dated by TCRdb to 2019 to 2021). The library was made by the immunoSEQ multiplex PCR assay. TCRdb mirrors the immuneACCESS table, restricted to in-frame sequences. Some clones are absent from its copies; in checked studies, under half trace to an unresolved V gene, and the reason for the others is unknown. For this sample there are approximately 180,000 clones; 82% appear just once. The top ten constitute 4.5% to 6.5% of the sample. Sequences were obtained from PBMCs or T cells enriched from blood (not recorded which). These receptors all come from a woman in her sixties with acute COVID-19.

This clone has a single count. The chain is built from TRBV27 and TRBJ1-5; no reliable D call. This CDR3 spans 14 amino acids. CDR1 and CDR2 (germline): MNHEY, SMNVEV (reference sequence). Trimming took off 2 bases at V and 5 bases at J, with 10 bases between the two ends. In DNA, the CDR3 is TGTGCCAGCAGTTTAGAGGGAGGTCATCAGCCCCAGCATTTT. Protein: CASSLEGGHQPQHF.

The chain carries TRBV6-2 or TRBV6-3 and TRBJ2-7; 12 positions agree with TRBD2. Trimming at V came to 5 bases and at J to 6 bases, leaving 5 bases not matched to a gene. The CDR3 runs 14 residues. Germline CDR1 is MNHEY and CDR2 is SVGEGT. The CDR3 protein is CASSPGLAGSEQYF. Written as DNA, the CDR3 is TGTGCCAGCAGTCCGGGACTAGCGGGCTCCGAGCAGTACTTC.

The chain carries TRBV11-2 and TRBJ1-1, with TRBD1 matching 9 bases. This CDR3 has 15 amino acids. Trimming cost V 4 bases and J 5 bases; bases outside gene matches: 8. CDR1 SGHAT and CDR2 FQNNGV come from the germline V gene. CDR3 DNA: TGTGCCAGCAGCTCGCTAGACAGGGGGAGGACTGAAGCTTTCTTT. Amino acid sequence: CASSSLDRGRTEAFF.

The rearrangement uses TRBV7-8 and TRBJ2-1, with TRBD1 matching 7 bases. The V gene end was trimmed by 2 bases and the J gene end by 5 bases; junction bases not matched to a gene: 3. CDR1 and CDR2 from the germline V gene are SGHVS and FQNEAQ. The CDR3 sequence is 14 residues long. The chain's CDR3 is CASSLPDRDNEQFF. For the CDR3, the DNA is TGTGCCAGCAGCTTACCTGACAGGGACAATGAGCAGTTCTTC. The full variable domain, completed using reference TRBV7-8 and TRBJ2-1, is GAGVSQSPRYKVAKRGQDVALRCDPISGHVSLFWYQQALGQGPEFLTYFQNEAQLDKSGLPSDRFFAERPEGSVSTLKIQRTQQEDSAVYLCASSLPDRDNEQFFGPGTRLTVL.

V usage is TRBV19 and J usage is TRBJ1-2; TRBD1 matches at 7 bases. This CDR3 has 15 amino acids. Germline lookup yields CDR1 LNHDA and CDR2 SQIVND (reference sequence). Losses at the gene ends were 3 bases for V and 0 bases for J; bases not matched to a gene: 4. As DNA, the CDR3 is TGTGCCAGTAGTATGGGACAGAGAGCTAACTATGGCTACACCTTC. Its translation: CASSMGQRANYGYTF.

This rearrangement joins TRBV9 to TRBJ2-2; 9 bases are a match to TRBD1. CDR1 SGDLS and CDR2 YYNGEE come from the germline V gene. J was trimmed by 6 bases and V by 4 bases; bases with no gene match: 16. The CDR3 totals 18 residues. The CDR3 loop reads CASSPHLTGTGRPGELFF. The CDR3, as DNA: TGTGCCAGCAGCCCCCACCTTACCGGGACAGGGAGACCCGGGGAGCTGTTTTTT.

Ten or more counts support this clone. The chain is built from TRBV11-2 and TRBJ2-7; maybe TRBD2 (5 bases). The CDR3 runs to 12 residues. V was cut by 5 bases and J by 4 bases, with 9 bases left in between. Per germline, CDR1 SGHAT and CDR2 FQNNGV. CDR3: CASSVEGYEQYF. The CDR3 nucleotides are TGTGCCAGCAGCGTCGAGGGTTACGAGCAGTACTTC.

This chain links TRBV6-2 or TRBV6-3 with TRBJ2-7; TRBD2 agrees at 8 bases. Germline lookup yields CDR1 MNHEY and CDR2 SVGEGT. This CDR3 is 16 amino acids long. V shed 2 bases, J shed 7 bases, and the junction held 13 bases outside the gene matches. The DNA of the CDR3 is TGTGCCAGCAGTTACCCCCCGGGGAGCGGGGGAGGGGAGCAGTACGTC. Translating it yields CASSYPPGSGGGEQYV.